This T cell receptor (beta chain) was identified during a study of vaccination effects on CD4 cells after COVID-19. This clone was counted once. Its antigen remains unknown. Antigen-specific CD4+ T cells were expanded with viral peptide pools in the ViraFEST assay before sequencing. Culture proceeded for approximately 10 days, and CD4+ T cells were then isolated. Recipients of the vaccine had no prior SARS-CoV-2 infection and negative nucleocapsid antibodies. The authors replaced half the medium with IL-2 medium on days 3 and 7. Germline CDR1 and CDR2: KGHSH and LQKENI. V shed 6 bases, J shed 2 bases, and the junction held 8 bases outside the gene matches. The CDR3 totals 18 residues. General study findings and limits: After vaccination of healthy people, only 1 of 255 vaccine-induced clones cross-reacted with common cold coronaviruses. Marked contraction was observed in infection-induced and vaccine-induced clones late after vaccination. Early post-infection timepoints were missing from the study, which also had few convalescent patients.

The method was immunoSEQ multiplex PCR; TCRdb's version includes in-frame clones alone and lacks a portion of them. The sample has 20,000 to 25,000 clones; around 72% are singletons. The origin of this receptor is a human donor who received a COVID-19 vaccine. The sequencing used CD4+ T cells from PBMCs cultured with HCoV-NL63 spike peptides, collected before COVID-19 vaccination. The chain joins TRBV18 to TRBJ2-1; 15 bases align to TRBD2. Here the CDR3 reads CASSPSRTSGRAYNEQFF. CDR3 in DNA: TGTGCCAGCTCCCCCAGTCGGACTAGCGGGAGGGCCTACAATGAGCAGTTCTTC.